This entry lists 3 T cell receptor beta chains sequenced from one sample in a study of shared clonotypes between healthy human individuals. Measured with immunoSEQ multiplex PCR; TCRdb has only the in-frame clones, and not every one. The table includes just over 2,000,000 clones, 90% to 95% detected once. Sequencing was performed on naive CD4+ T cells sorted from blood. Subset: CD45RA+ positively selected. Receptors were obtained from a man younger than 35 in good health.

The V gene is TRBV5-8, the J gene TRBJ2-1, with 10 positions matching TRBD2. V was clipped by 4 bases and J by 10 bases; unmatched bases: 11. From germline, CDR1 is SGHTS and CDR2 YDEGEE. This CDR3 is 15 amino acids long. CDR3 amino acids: CASSRTGTSAQEQFF. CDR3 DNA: TGTGCCAGCAGCAGGACCGGGACTAGCGCCCAGGAGCAGTTCTTC. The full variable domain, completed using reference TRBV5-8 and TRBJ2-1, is EAGVTQSPTHLIKTRGQQATLRCSPISGHTSVYWYQQALGLGLQFLLWYDEGEERNRGNFPPRFSGRQFPNYSSELNVNALELEDSALYLCASSRTGTSAQEQFFGPGTRLTVL.

For the CDR3, the DNA is TGTGCCAGCAGTTACGAGGAGAAATACAATGAGCAGTTCTTC. The encoded protein is CASSYEEKYNEQFF. The chain couples TRBV6-6 to TRBJ2-1; D unclear. The CDR3 spans 14 residues. V lost 2 bases and J 4 bases, leaving 9 bases between the germline ends. Per the germline V gene, CDR1 is MNHNY and CDR2 is SVGAGI (reference sequence).

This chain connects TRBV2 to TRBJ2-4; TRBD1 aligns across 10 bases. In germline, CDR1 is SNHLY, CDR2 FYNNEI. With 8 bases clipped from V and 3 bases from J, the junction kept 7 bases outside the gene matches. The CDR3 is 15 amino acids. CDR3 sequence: CASRRQGALKNIQYF. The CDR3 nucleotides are TGTGCCAGCCGACGACAGGGGGCCCTCAAAAACATTCAGTACTTC.